The 5 T cell receptor beta chains below all came from one sample that was sequenced in a study of blood T cell repertoires in COVID-19. Profiling relied on immunoSEQ multiplex PCR, and the TCRdb table lists in-frame clones only, not all of them. The sample lists 100,000 to 150,000 clones; over 75% were seen once. Sequences were obtained from peripheral blood. The receptors derive from a woman at least 80 years old with acute or convalescent COVID-19.

This chain's CDR3 is CAGKNTEAFF. The CDR3 coding sequence is TGCGCTGGCAAGAACACTGAAGCTTTCTTT. This chain links TRBV29-1 with TRBJ1-1; unclear D gene. Germline assignment: CDR1 SQVTM and CDR2 ANQGSEA. This CDR3 spans 10 amino acids.

The chain uses TRBV2 and TRBJ2-1, with D perhaps TRBD1 (6 bases). Germline V gene lookup returns CDR1 SNHLY and CDR2 FYNNEI. The CDR3 totals 15 residues. V lost 4 bases and J lost 9, with 19 bases in between. DNA for the CDR3: TGTGCCAGCAGTGCCCGCGGACAGAGGACTGGTGAGCAGTTCTTC. It codes for CASSARGQRTGEQFF.

The CDR3 region is CASSSTGFTDTQYF. CDR3 nucleotide sequence: TGTGCCAGCAGCTCGACAGGGTTCACAGATACGCAGTATTTT. This chain uses TRBV7-2 with TRBJ2-3, with TRBD1 matching over 7 bases. CDR1 SGHTA and CDR2 FQGNSA come from the germline V gene. J lost 2 bases, V lost 4 bases, and 3 bases had no gene match. The CDR3 loop spans 14 amino acids.

The genes are TRBV2 and TRBJ1-2; D not resolved. Germline V gene data show CDR1 as SNHLY and CDR2 as FYNNEI. The CDR3 runs 15 residues. V shed 2 bases and J shed 4 bases, with 14 bases lying between them. This CDR3 is CASSESGQAAYGYTF. CDR3 in DNA: TGTGCCAGCAGTGAAAGCGGGCAGGCCGCCTATGGCTACACCTTC.

The rearrangement joins TRBV25-1 to TRBJ2-2; TRBD1 aligns across 8 bases. The CDR3 covers 16 residues. The germline V gene encodes CDR1 MGHDK and CDR2 SYGVNS. Trimming removed 2 bases from V and 0 bases from J; junction bases left unmatched: 2. The chain's CDR3 is CASSEGTGSNTGELFF. The CDR3 DNA reads TGTGCCAGCAGTGAAGGGACAGGCTCGAACACCGGGGAGCTGTTTTTT. The variable domain in full, completed from reference TRBV25-1 and TRBJ2-2, reads EADIYQTPRYLVIGTGKKITLECSQTMGHDKMYWYQQDPGMELHLIHYSYGVNSTEKGDLSSESTVSRIRTEHFPLTLESARPSHTSQYLCASSEGTGSNTGELFFGEGSRLTVL.